This is a list of T cell receptor beta chains from one sample in a study of spatial heterogeneity in lung cancer. In TCRdb, the 5' RACE reads were re-called with MiXCR into one record per CDR3 protein. The sample lists nearly 95,000 distinct CDR3 sequences, approximately 19% occurring once. The source material was PBMCs, sampled at follow-up. Source of these receptors: a male donor with early-stage non-small cell lung cancer. CDR3s include the opening cysteine and the closing phenylalanine or tryptophan. The order of the fields is clone size, D gene, J gene, V gene, CDR3 protein, CDR3 DNA. The D gene is left open where the match is weak. Clone size appears in some rows only: once, few, many, or a class for an expanded clone.

abundance: -
d_gene: -
j_gene: TRBJ2-5
v_gene: TRBV7-9
CDR3aa: CASSLGKAQETQYF
CDR3nt: TGTGCCAGCAGCCTAGGGAAGGCGCAAGAGACCCAGTACTTC

abundance: few
d_gene: -
j_gene: TRBJ2-7
v_gene: TRBV3-1
CDR3aa: CASSHSGTPTLYEQYF
CDR3nt: TGTGCCAGCAGCCACTCCGGGACGCCGACTCTCTACGAGCAGTACTTC

abundance: many
d_gene: -
j_gene: TRBJ2-3
v_gene: TRBV5-1
CDR3aa: CASSPYPFPSGSSTDTQYF
CDR3nt: TGCGCCAGCAGCCCCTACCCCTTCCCAAGTGGATCTAGCACAGATACGCAGTATTTT

abundance: -
d_gene: TRBD1
j_gene: TRBJ1-2
v_gene: TRBV5-6
CDR3aa: CASSYRTGISGYTF
CDR3nt: TGTGCCAGCAGCTATCGGACAGGGATTTCCGGCTACACCTTC

abundance: few
d_gene: TRBD1
j_gene: TRBJ1-5
v_gene: TRBV19
CDR3aa: CASSIGDRANQPQHF
CDR3nt: TGTGCCAGTAGTATAGGTGACAGGGCCAATCAGCCCCAGCATTTT

abundance: few
d_gene: TRBD2
j_gene: TRBJ2-7
v_gene: TRBV2
CDR3aa: CASSDWTSSYEQYF
CDR3nt: TGTGCCAGCAGTGATTGGACTAGTTCCTACGAGCAGTACTTC

abundance: few
d_gene: TRBD1
j_gene: TRBJ1-6
v_gene: TRBV6-5
CDR3aa: CASKRGDRDFSPLHF
CDR3nt: TGTGCCAGCAAAAGAGGGGACAGGGACTTTTCACCCCTCCACTTT

abundance: few
d_gene: TRBD2
j_gene: TRBJ2-3
v_gene: TRBV20-1
CDR3aa: CSAARRGGKDTQYF
CDR3nt: TGCAGTGCTGCCAGGCGGGGGGGCAAAGATACGCAGTATTTT

abundance: -
d_gene: -
j_gene: TRBJ1-3
v_gene: TRBV6-1
CDR3aa: CASRYQVATGNTIYF
CDR3nt: TGTGCCAGCAGGTATCAGGTCGCGACTGGAAACACCATATATTTT

abundance: many
d_gene: -
j_gene: TRBJ2-2
v_gene: TRBV20-1
CDR3aa: CSASGLGNTGELFF
CDR3nt: TGCAGTGCTAGTGGACTGGGTAACACCGGGGAGCTGTTTTTT

abundance: -
d_gene: -
j_gene: TRBJ1-5
v_gene: TRBV7-6
CDR3aa: CASSPGVGQPQHF
CDR3nt: TGTGCCAGCAGCCCAGGGGTAGGGCAGCCCCAGCATTTT

abundance: -
d_gene: TRBD1
j_gene: TRBJ1-3
v_gene: TRBV20-1
CDR3aa: CSARDRGPGNTIYF
CDR3nt: TGCAGTGCTCGGGACAGGGGGCCAGGAAACACCATATATTTT

abundance: -
d_gene: -
j_gene: TRBJ1-1
v_gene: TRBV7-2
CDR3aa: CASSLGGKTEAFF
CDR3nt: TGTGCCAGCAGCTTAGGGGGGAAAACTGAAGCTTTCTTT

abundance: many
d_gene: -
j_gene: TRBJ1-1
v_gene: TRBV7-2
CDR3aa: CASSLAGQGIAEAFF
CDR3nt: TGTGCCAGCAGCTTAGCAGGGCAGGGGATAGCTGAAGCTTTCTTT

abundance: few
d_gene: -
j_gene: TRBJ2-5
v_gene: TRBV7-8
CDR3aa: CASSSALLGETQYF
CDR3nt: TGTGCCAGCAGCTCGGCCCTTCTAGGAGAGACCCAGTACTTC

abundance: few
d_gene: TRBD2
j_gene: TRBJ2-1
v_gene: TRBV5-1
CDR3aa: CASSTAGTSHNEQFF
CDR3nt: TGCGCCAGCAGCACTGCCGGGACTAGTCACAATGAGCAGTTCTTC

abundance: few
d_gene: TRBD1
j_gene: TRBJ2-6
v_gene: TRBV11-2
CDR3aa: CASTGTGSSGANVLTF
CDR3nt: TGTGCCAGCACCGGGACAGGGAGTTCTGGGGCCAACGTCCTGACTTTC

abundance: many
d_gene: TRBD1
j_gene: TRBJ1-2
v_gene: TRBV10-3
CDR3aa: CAISTHSTGGKYYGYTF
CDR3nt: TGTGCCATCAGTACTCACTCCACAGGGGGCAAGTACTATGGCTACACCTTC

abundance: many
d_gene: -
j_gene: TRBJ1-1
v_gene: TRBV29-1
CDR3aa: CSVQGHPNTEAFF
CDR3nt: TGCAGCGTGCAAGGACACCCAAACACTGAAGCTTTCTTT